This is a list of T cell receptor beta chains from one sample in a study of blood T cell repertoires in COVID-19. Sequenced by immunoSEQ multiplex PCR; TCRdb stores in-frame clones only, minus some. The sample shows roughly 250,000 clones, around 86% of them seen only once. Material for sequencing was PBMCs or T cells enriched from blood (not recorded which). The receptors were gathered from a woman between 50 and 59 years old who had recovered from COVID-19. Both conserved end residues are trimmed from each CDR3. Each record gives: J gene, clone size, V gene, D gene, CDR3 protein. The D gene is left open where the match is weak. Some rows have no size entry. The others give once, few or many, or a class for an expanded clone.

TRBJ1-2 . TRBV28 TRBD1 ASSLSKGQRNYGYT
TRBJ2-5 . TRBV7-2 . ASSHSTGRETQY
TRBJ2-7 . TRBV6-5 . ASSQTGHLPYEQY
TRBJ1-3 . TRBV7-6 . ASSLAYRGATGNTIY
TRBJ1-6 once TRBV5-1 TRBD1 ASSIGTGPNSPLH
TRBJ1-4 . TRBV24-1 TRBD1 ATSDGTGTNEKLF
TRBJ1-5 . TRBV6-5 . ASSTRQGNQPQH
TRBJ2-1 . TRBV4-1 TRBD1 ASSRDRGANEQF
TRBJ2-1 . TRBV7-9 TRBD2 ASSPTGGYMDNEQF
TRBJ2-7 . TRBV7-6 . ASSPYRRGSYEQY
TRBJ1-4 . TRBV5-4 . ASSRGATNEKLF
TRBJ2-7 . TRBV5-5 . ASSLRDSYYEQY
TRBJ2-6 . TRBV18 TRBD1 ASSIRDRPYSGANVLT
TRBJ1-5 once TRBV4-1 . ASSWQGGNQPQH
TRBJ1-6 . TRBV6-5 TRBD1 ASSPGTDYNSPLH
TRBJ2-3 . TRBV19 TRBD2 ASSLGGSGSIDTQY
TRBJ1-1 few TRBV4-1 . ASSQDRGGGKAEAF
TRBJ1-4 . TRBV19 . ASSLFLQDGGKLF
TRBJ2-1 . TRBV18 TRBD1 ASSPPTGQGYNEQF
TRBJ2-1 . TRBV7-6 TRBD2 ASSLVAPSGFRDEQF
TRBJ1-1 . TRBV27 TRBD1 ASSTNRGLDAF
TRBJ1-3 . TRBV6-5 . ASSSGMAGNTIY
TRBJ2-1 . TRBV6-4 TRBD2 ASSGGLAGAEQF
TRBJ2-1 . TRBV2 TRBD1 ASSEEGQGNEQF
TRBJ2-7 . TRBV28 . ASTGVSGPYEQY
TRBJ1-5 . TRBV5-1 . ASSPEGNQPQH
TRBJ1-1 . TRBV19 . ASIQGVLGTEAF
TRBJ1-2 . TRBV11-2 . ASSLPTRRTDGYT
TRBJ1-3 . TRBV28 . ASSFRPVGGGNTIY
TRBJ1-2 . TRBV5-1 TRBD1 ASSSWTGTYGYT
TRBJ2-2 . TRBV18 TRBD1 ASSSGTGGTGELF
TRBJ2-5 . TRBV7-2 TRBD2 ASSLAGLAGGPWTQY
TRBJ1-1 . TRBV7-9 . ASSPMGGWEAF
TRBJ1-4 . TRBV10-3 TRBD1 AISAQDTGGREKLF
TRBJ2-3 . TRBV5-4 TRBD1 ASSPGTGAWTDTQY
TRBJ1-2 . TRBV3-1/TRBV3-2 TRBD1 ASSQDPGTGWGYT
TRBJ1-1 . TRBV19 . ASSTLGTTNTEAF
TRBJ1-6 . TRBV5-6 TRBD1 ASSSRTGTGLGVSPLH
TRBJ1-6 . TRBV5-5 . ASSLNRQTYNSPLH
TRBJ2-2 . TRBV9 TRBD1 ASSFRDSLLSGELF
TRBJ1-1 . TRBV5-4 TRBD1 ASSFGDRGLAF